This TCR beta chain was recorded in a study of T cells in Graves' hyperthyroidism and ophthalmopathy. As for the study in general: Peripheral blood draws took place at initial diagnosis, ahead of any treatment.

Germline lookup yields CDR1 LNHDA and CDR2 SQIVND (reference sequence). Trimming pared 5 bases from V and 1 base from J, leaving 17 bases between. There are 17 residues in the CDR3. This clonotype was observed at least ten times. Authors of the study amplified TCR beta CDR3 regions from RNA transcripts. The study used the HTBI primer set for a first-round RT-PCR of the TCR CDR3. In TCRdb, the multiplex PCR reads were re-called with MiXCR into one record per CDR3 protein. The data hold fewer than 300,000 distinct CDR3 sequences, with less than 30% observed a single time. Clinical symptoms, serum thyroxine and TRAb, thyroid ultrasound and orbital computed tomography were used for the diagnoses. Preceding any ophthalmopathy symptoms, the blood sample dates from first hyperthyroidism diagnosis.

Specimen: blood. The chain couples TRBV19 to TRBJ2-2, with D possibly being TRBD1 (5 bases). The source of this sequence is a man aged 40-49 years with Graves' hyperthyroidism that later progressed to Graves' ophthalmopathy. The CDR3 DNA reads as TGTGCCAGTAGTCTCCCCCTTTTAACAGGGAACACCGGGGAGCTGTTTTTT. Translation gives CASSLPLLTGNTGELFF.